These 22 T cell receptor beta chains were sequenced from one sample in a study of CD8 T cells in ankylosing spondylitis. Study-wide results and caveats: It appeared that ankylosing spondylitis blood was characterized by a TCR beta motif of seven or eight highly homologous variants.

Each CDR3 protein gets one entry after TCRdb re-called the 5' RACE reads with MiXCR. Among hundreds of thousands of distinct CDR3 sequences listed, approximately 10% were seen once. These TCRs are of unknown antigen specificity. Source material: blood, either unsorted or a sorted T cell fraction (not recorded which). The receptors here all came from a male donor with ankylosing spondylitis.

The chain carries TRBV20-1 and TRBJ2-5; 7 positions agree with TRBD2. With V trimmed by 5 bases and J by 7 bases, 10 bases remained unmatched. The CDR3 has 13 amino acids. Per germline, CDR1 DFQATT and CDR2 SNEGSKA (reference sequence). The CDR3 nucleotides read TGCAGTGCTCCGGGACTACCCTTACGGACCCAGTACTTC. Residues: CSAPGLPLRTQYF.

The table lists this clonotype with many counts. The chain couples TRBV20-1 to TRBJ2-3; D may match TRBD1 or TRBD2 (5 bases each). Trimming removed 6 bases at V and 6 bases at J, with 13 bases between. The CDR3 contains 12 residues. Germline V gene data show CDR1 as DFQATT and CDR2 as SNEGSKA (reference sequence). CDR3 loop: CSAPRWGDTQYF. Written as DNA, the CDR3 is TGCAGTGCCCCCCGGTGGGGGGATACGCAGTATTTT.

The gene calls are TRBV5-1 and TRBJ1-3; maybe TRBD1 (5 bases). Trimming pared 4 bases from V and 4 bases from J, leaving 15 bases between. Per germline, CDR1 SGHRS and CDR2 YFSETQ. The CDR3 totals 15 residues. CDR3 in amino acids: CASSLQGNFGNTIYF. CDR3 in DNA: TGCGCCAGCAGCCTCCAGGGTAACTTCGGAAACACCATATATTTT. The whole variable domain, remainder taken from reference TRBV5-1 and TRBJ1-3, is KAGVTQTPRYLIKTRGQQVTLSCSPISGHRSVSWYQQTPGQGLQFLFEYFSETQRNKGNFPGRFSGRQFSNSRSEMNVSTLELGDSALYLCASSLQGNFGNTIYFGEGSWLTVV.

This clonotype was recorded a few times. DNA for the CDR3: TGTGCCAGCAGTTACACCCCAGGGAATCCTGAAGCTTTCTTT. Translation gives CASSYTPGNPEAFF. The chain combines TRBV6-5 with TRBJ1-1; tentative D call: TRBD1 (5 bases). The CDR3 has 14 residues. Per the germline V gene, CDR1 is MNHEY and CDR2 is SVGAGI. The germline V and J ends were trimmed by 2 bases and 6 bases, with 13 bases remaining between them.

For the CDR3, the DNA is TGCGCCAGCAGCCAAGAGAGTTGGAGAGGTCACAATGAGCAGTTCTTC. This gives the protein CASSQESWRGHNEQFF. The chain is built from TRBV4-3 and TRBJ2-1; D remains unclear. Germline CDR1 LGHNA, CDR2 YSLEER. The V end was cut by 0 bases, the J end by 5 bases, with 14 bases between. The CDR3 covers 16 residues.

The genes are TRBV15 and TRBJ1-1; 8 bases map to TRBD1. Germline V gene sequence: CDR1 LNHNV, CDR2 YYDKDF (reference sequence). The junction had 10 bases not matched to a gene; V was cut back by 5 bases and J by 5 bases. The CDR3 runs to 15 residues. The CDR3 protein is CATSRGARGPTEAFF. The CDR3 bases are TGTGCCACCAGCCGTGGGGCCAGGGGGCCTACTGAAGCTTTCTTT.

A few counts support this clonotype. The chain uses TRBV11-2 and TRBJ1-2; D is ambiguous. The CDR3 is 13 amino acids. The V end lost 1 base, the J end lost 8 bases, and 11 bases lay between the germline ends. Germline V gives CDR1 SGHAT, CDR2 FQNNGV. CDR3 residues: CASSLVARPGYTF. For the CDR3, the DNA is TGTGCCAGCAGCTTAGTCGCTAGGCCCGGCTACACCTTC.

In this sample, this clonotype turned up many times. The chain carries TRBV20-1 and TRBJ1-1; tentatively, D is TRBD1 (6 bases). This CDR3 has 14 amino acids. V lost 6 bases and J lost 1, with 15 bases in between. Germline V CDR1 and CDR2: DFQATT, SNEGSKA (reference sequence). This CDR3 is CSAKTGTRNTEAFF. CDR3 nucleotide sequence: TGCAGTGCCAAAACCGGGACACGGAACACTGAAGCTTTCTTT.

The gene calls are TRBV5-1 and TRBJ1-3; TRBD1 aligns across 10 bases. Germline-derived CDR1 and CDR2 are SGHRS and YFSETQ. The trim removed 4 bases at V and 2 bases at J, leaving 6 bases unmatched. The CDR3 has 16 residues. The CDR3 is CASSVRTGGTGNTIYF. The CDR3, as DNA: TGCGCCAGCAGCGTACGGACAGGGGGGACTGGAAACACCATATATTTT.

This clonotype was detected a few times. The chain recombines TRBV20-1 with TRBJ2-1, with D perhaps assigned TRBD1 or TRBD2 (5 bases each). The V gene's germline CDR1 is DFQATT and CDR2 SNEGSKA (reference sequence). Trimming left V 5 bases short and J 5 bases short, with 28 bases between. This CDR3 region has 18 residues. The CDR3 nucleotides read TGCAGTGCTCCAATGGGCTACGGGGCCATCCCCCTTCACAATGAGCAGTTCTTC. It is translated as CSAPMGYGAIPLHNEQFF.

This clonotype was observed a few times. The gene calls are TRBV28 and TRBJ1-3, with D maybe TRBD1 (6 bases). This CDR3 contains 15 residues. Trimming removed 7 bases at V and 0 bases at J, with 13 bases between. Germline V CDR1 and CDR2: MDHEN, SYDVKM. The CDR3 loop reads CASIGQFLSGNTIYF. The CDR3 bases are TGTGCCAGCATCGGACAGTTCCTCTCTGGAAACACCATATATTTT.

Here the CDR3 DNA reads TGTGCCAGCAGCCAAGGACTCTCGCAGTACTTC. Amino acid sequence: CASSQGLSQYF. J is TRBJ2-7 and V is TRBV7-9, with a possible D match to TRBD2 (5 bases). Germline V gene data show CDR1 as SEHNR and CDR2 as FQNEAQ (reference sequence). Deletions cut 5 bases from V and 9 bases from J, with 11 bases between. The CDR3 runs 11 residues.

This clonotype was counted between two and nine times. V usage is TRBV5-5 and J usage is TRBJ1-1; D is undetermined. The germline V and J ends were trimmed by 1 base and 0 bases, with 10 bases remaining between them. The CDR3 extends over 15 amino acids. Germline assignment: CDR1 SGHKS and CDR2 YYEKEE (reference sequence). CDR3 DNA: TGTGCCAGCAGCTTGCGGGGAAACATGAACACTGAAGCTTTCTTT. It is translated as CASSLRGNMNTEAFF.

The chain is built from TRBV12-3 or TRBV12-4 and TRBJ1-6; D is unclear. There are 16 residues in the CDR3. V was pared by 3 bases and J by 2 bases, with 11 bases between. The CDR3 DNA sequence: TGTGCCAGCAGTTTTGGACTGGAAGCCTATAATTCACCCCTCCACTTT. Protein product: CASSFGLEAYNSPLHF.

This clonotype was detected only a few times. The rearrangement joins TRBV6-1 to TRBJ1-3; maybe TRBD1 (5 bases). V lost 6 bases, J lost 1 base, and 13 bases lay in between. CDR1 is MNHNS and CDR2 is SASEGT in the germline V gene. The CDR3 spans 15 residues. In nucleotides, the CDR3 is TGTGCCAGCAGCTCCCTTGGGGGATCTGGAAACACCATATATTTT. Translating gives CASSSLGGSGNTIYF.

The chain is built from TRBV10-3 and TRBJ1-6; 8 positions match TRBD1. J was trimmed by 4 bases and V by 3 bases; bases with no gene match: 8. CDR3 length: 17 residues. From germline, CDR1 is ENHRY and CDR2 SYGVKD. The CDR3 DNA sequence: TGTGCCATCAGTGATCTTCAGGGGGCCAATTATAATTCACCCCTCCACTTT. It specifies CAISDLQGANYNSPLHF.

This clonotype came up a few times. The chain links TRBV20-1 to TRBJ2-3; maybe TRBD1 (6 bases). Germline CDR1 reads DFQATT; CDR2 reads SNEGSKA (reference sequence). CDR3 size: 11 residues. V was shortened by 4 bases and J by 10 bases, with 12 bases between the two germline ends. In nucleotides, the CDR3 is TGCAGTGCTATTGGGGGCGCGCCGCAGTATTTT. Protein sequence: CSAIGGAPQYF.

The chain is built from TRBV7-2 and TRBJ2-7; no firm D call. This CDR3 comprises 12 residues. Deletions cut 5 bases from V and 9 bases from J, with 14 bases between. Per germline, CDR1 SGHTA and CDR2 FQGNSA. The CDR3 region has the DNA TGTGCCAGCAGCCAATTGTCGCGCCGGCAGTACTTC. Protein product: CASSQLSRRQYF. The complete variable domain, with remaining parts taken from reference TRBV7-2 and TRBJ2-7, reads GAGVSQSPSNKVTEKGKDVELRCDPISGHTALYWYRQSLGQGLEFLIYFQGNSAPDKSGLPSDRFSAERTGGSVSTLTIQRTQQEDSAVYLCASSQLSRRQYFGPGTRLTVT.

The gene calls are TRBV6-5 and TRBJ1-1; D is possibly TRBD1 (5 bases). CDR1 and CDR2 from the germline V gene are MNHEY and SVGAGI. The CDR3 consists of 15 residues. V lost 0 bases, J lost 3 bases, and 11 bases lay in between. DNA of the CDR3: TGTGCCAGCAGTTACTCGTTACAGGCGGACACTGAAGCTTTCTTT. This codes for CASSYSLQADTEAFF.

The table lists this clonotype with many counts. The CDR3 reads CASKQGPYNEQFF. DNA for the CDR3: TGTGCCAGCAAGCAGGGCCCCTACAATGAGCAGTTCTTC. The rearrangement uses TRBV7-2 and TRBJ2-1; tentatively, D is TRBD1 (5 bases). Germline V gives CDR1 SGHTA, CDR2 FQGNSA. The V end was cut by 7 bases, the J end by 2 bases, with 9 bases between. CDR3 size: 13 residues.

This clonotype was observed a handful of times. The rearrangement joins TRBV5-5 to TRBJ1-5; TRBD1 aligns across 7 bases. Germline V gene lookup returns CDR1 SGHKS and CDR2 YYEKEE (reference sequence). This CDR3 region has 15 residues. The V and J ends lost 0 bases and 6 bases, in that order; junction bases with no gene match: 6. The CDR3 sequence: CASSLGDSPFQPQHF. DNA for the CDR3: TGTGCCAGCAGCTTGGGGGACAGTCCCTTTCAGCCCCAGCATTTT.

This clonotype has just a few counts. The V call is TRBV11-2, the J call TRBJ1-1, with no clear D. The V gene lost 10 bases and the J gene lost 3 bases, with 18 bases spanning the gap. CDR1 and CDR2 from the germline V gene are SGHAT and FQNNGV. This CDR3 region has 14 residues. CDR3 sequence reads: CATSPPQVDTEAFF. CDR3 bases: TGTGCCACCTCACCCCCTCAGGTGGACACTGAAGCTTTCTTT.